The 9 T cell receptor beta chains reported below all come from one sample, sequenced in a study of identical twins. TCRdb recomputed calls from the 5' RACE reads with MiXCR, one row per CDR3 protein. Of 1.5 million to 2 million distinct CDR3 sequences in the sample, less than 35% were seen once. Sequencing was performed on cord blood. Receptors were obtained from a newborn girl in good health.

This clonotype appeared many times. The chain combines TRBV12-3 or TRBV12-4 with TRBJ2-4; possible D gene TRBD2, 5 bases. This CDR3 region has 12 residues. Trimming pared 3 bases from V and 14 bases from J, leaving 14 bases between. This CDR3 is CASSFPSGSEYF. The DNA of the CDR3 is TGTGCCAGCAGTTTTCCCAGCGGCAGCGAGTACTTC.

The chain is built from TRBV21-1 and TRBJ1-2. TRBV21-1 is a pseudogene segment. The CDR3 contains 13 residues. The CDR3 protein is CASSICRRYGYTF. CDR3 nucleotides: TGTGCCAGCAGCATTTGTAGACGCTATGGCTACACCTTC.

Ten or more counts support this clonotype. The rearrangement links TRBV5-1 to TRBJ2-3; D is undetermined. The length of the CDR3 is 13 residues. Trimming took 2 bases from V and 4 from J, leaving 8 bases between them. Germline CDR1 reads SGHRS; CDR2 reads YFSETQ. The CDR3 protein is CASSFRGADTQYF. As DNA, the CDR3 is TGCGCCAGCAGCTTTCGTGGGGCAGATACGCAGTATTTT.

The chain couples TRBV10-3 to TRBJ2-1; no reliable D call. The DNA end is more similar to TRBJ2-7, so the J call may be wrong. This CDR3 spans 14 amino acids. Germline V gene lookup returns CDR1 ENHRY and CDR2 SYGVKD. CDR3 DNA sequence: TGTGCCATCAATAGTGCGGACCGTCCGAATGAGCAGTACTTC. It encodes CAINSADRPNEQYF.

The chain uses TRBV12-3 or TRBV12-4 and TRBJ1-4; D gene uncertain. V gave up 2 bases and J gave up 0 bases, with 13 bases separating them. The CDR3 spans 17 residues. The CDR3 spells CASSLRRHSATNEKLFF. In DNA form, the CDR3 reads TGTGCCAGCAGTTTAAGGAGGCACTCTGCAACTAATGAAAAACTGTTTTTT.

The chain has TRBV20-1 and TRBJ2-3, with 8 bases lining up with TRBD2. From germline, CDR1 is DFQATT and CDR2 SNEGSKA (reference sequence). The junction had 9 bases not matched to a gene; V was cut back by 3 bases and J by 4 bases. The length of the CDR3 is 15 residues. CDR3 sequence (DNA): TGCAGTGCTAGCGGGAGGGCTTTCAGCCCAGATACGCAGTATTTT. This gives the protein CSASGRAFSPDTQYF.

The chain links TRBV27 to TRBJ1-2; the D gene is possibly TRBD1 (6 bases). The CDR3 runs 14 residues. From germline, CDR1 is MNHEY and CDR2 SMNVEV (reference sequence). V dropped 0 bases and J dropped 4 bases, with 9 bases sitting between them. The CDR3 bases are TGTGCCAGCAGTTTATCTACAGGGTCCTATGGCTACACCTTC. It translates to CASSLSTGSYGYTF.

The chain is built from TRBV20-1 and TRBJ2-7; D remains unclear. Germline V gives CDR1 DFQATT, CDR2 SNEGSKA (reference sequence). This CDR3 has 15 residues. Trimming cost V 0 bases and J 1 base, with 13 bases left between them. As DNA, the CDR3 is TGCAGTGCTAGAGAAAGCCTCGGGCGGTCCTACGAGCAGTACTTC. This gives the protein CSARESLGRSYEQYF.

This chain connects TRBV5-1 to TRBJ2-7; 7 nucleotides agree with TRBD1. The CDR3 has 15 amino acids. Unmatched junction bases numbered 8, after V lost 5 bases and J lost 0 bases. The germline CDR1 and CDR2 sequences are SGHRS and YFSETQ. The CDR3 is CASSSGQEASYEQYF. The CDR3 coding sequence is TGCGCCAGCAGTTCTGGACAGGAGGCCTCCTACGAGCAGTACTTC. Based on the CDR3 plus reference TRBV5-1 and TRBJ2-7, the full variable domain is KAGVTQTPRYLIKTRGQQVTLSCSPISGHRSVSWYQQTPGQGLQFLFEYFSETQRNKGNFPGRFSGRQFSNSRSEMNVSTLELGDSALYLCASSSGQEASYEQYFGPGTRLTVT.